The text below deals with one TCR beta chain. TCRdb's table, derived via immunoSEQ multiplex PCR, lists solely in-frame clones and lacks some. This table has around 940,000 clones, over 60% appearing once. This sample was included in a study of shared clonotypes between healthy human individuals. The CDR3 contains 13 residues. V was clipped by 6 bases and J by 0 bases, with 9 bases between them. Germline V gene sequence: CDR1 SQVTM, CDR2 ANQGSEA. Specimen: memory CD4+ T cells sorted from blood. Sample subset: CD45RA-negative fraction. The source is a man aged 18 to 30 in good health. This chain joins TRBV29-1 and TRBJ1-3; D gene ambiguous. Here the CDR3 reads CSVTQSSGNTIYF. The CDR3 DNA reads as TGCAGCGTCACACAGAGCTCTGGAAACACCATATATTTT.